Below are 10 T cell receptor beta chains sequenced from a single sample in a study of cytomegalovirus exposure and HLA in healthy donors. The PCR contained 60 Vbeta and 13 Jbeta primers. Repertoires were generated with immunoSEQ multiplex PCR, while TCRdb's copy carries only in-frame clones and drops some. The data show fewer than 60,000 clones, just under 85% seen once. Sample: PBMCs. All receptors come from a man between 50 and 59 years old in good health and CMV-seronegative.

The CDR3 loop is CSVDSRGSQETQYF. CDR3 sequence (DNA): TGCAGCGTTGATAGCAGGGGAAGCCAAGAGACCCAGTACTTC. The chain is built from TRBV29-1 and TRBJ2-5; perhaps TRBD1 as D (6 bases). The length of the CDR3 is 14 residues. Germline CDR1 is SQVTM and CDR2 is ANQGSEA. V lost 3 bases and J lost 1, with 12 bases in between.

The chain employs TRBV5-1 and TRBJ2-3; the D is unclear. The length of the CDR3 is 16 residues. Germline V gene data show CDR1 as SGHRS and CDR2 as YFSETQ. The V end was cut by 0 bases, the J end by 0 bases, with 11 bases between. The DNA of the CDR3 is TGCGCCAGCAGCTTGGTGGTATCTACTAGCACAGATACGCAGTATTTT. Protein: CASSLVVSTSTDTQYF.

The rearrangement links TRBV9 to TRBJ1-2; D is unresolved. The CDR3 length is 14 residues. Trimming took 0 bases from V and 2 from J, leaving 8 bases between them. Germline V gene sequence: CDR1 SGDLS, CDR2 YYNGEE. The CDR3 sequence is CASSVGGENYGYTF. The CDR3 DNA reads TGTGCCAGCAGCGTAGGTGGAGAGAACTATGGCTACACCTTC.

The chain has TRBV5-8 and TRBJ1-1; D unclear. V lost 4 bases to trimming and J lost 1 base, with 14 bases between them. The CDR3 runs to 15 residues. The germline V gene has CDR1 SGHTS and CDR2 YDEGEE. As DNA, the CDR3 is TGTGCCAGCAGCCCGACTGGTGGGTGGAACACTGAAGCTTTCTTT. Translating it yields CASSPTGGWNTEAFF.

This chain links TRBV6-5 with TRBJ1-1; 7 positions agree with TRBD1. Trimming at V came to 2 bases and at J to 4 bases, leaving 1 base not matched to a gene. There are 13 residues in the CDR3. CDR1 and CDR2 from the germline V gene are MNHEY and SVGAGI. CDR3 protein: CASSYDRATEAFF. CDR3 bases: TGTGCCAGCAGTTACGACAGGGCCACTGAAGCTTTCTTT.

This chain uses TRBV7-9 with TRBJ2-7, with 10 bases aligning to TRBD1. There are 15 residues in the CDR3. The V and J ends lost 4 bases and 3 bases, in that order; junction bases with no gene match: 6. Germline assignment: CDR1 SEHNR and CDR2 FQNEAQ (reference sequence). CDR3 sequence (DNA): TGTGCCAGCAGCTCCAGGGACAGGGGACACTACGAGCAGTACTTC. This codes for CASSSRDRGHYEQYF.

The chain couples TRBV6-5 to TRBJ1-5, with 7 bases that match TRBD1. This CDR3 is built from 15 residues. V was pared by 2 bases and J by 5 bases, with 6 bases of the junction left unmatched. Germline V gene lookup returns CDR1 MNHEY and CDR2 SVGAGI. Here the CDR3 reads CASSYTTGTDQPQHF. The CDR3 nucleotides read TGTGCCAGCAGTTACACAACCGGGACAGATCAGCCCCAGCATTTT.

J is TRBJ2-7 and V is TRBV18; D may be TRBD1 (6 bases). The germline V and J ends were trimmed by 3 bases and 7 bases, with 10 bases remaining between them. The germline V gene has CDR1 KGHSH and CDR2 LQKENI. The CDR3 has 12 residues. DNA of the CDR3: TGTGCCAGCTCACCGGGGGCTGGGGAGCAGTACTTC. Protein: CASSPGAGEQYF. The full variable domain, in which reference TRBV18 and TRBJ2-7 provide the parts outside the CDR3, is NAGVMQNPRHLVRRRGQEARLRCSPMKGHSHVYWYRQLPEEGLKFMVYLQKENIIDESGMPKERFSAEFPKEGPSILRIQQVVRGDSAAYFCASSPGAGEQYFGPGTRLTVT.

V is TRBV5-4 and J is TRBJ2-1; unclear D gene. CDR3 length equals 15 residues. Germline V gene sequence: CDR1 SGHNT, CDR2 YYREEE (reference sequence). V was shortened by 1 base and J by 5 bases, with 13 bases between the two germline ends. The CDR3 DNA sequence: TGTGCCAGCAGCTTGTGGAGCTTTAAAAACAATGAGCAGTTCTTC. It codes for CASSLWSFKNNEQFF. Looking up the rest from reference TRBV5-4 and TRBJ2-1 gives the full variable domain: ETGVTQSPTHLIKTRGQQVTLRCSSQSGHNTVSWYQQALGQGPQFIFQYYREEENGRGNFPPRFSGLQFPNYSSELNVNALELDDSALYLCASSLWSFKNNEQFFGPGTRLTVL.

The rearrangement joins TRBV29-1 to TRBJ2-3; D is possibly TRBD2 (6 bases). The V gene's germline CDR1 is SQVTM and CDR2 ANQGSEA. The V end was cut by 7 bases, the J end by 5 bases, with 19 bases between. The CDR3 contains 14 residues. The CDR3 here is CSAAWAGQGDTQYF. The CDR3 DNA reads TGCAGCGCTGCGTGGGCGGGGCAGGGAGATACGCAGTATTTT.